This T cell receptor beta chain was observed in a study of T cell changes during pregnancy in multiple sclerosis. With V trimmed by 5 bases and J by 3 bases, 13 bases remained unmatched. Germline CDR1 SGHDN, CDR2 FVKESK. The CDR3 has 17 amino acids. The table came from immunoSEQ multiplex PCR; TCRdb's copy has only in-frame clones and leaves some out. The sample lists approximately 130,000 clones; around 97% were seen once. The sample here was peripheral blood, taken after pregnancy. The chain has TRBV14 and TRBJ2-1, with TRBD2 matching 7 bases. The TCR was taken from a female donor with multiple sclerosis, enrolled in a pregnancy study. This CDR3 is CASSVPPRAGDYNEQFF. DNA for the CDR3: TGTGCCAGCAGCGTTCCACCCCGGGCGGGAGACTACAATGAGCAGTTCTTC.